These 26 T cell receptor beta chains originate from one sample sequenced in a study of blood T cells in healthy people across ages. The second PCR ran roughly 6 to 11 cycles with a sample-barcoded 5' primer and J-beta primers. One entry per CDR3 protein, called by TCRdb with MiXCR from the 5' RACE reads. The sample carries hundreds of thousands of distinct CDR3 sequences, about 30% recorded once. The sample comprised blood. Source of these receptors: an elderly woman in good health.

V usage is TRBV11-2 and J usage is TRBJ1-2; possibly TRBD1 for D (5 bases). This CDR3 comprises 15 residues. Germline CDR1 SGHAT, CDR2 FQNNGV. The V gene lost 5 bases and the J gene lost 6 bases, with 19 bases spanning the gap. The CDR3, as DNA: TGTGCCAGCAGCAGGGGAAAGGGAGGACCGGATGGCTACACCTTC. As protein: CASSRGKGGPDGYTF.

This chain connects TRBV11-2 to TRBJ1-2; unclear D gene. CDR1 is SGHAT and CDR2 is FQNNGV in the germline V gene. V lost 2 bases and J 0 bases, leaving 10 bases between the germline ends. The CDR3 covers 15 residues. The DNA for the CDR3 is TGTGCCAGCAGCTTACTAGGGTCGGCTAACTATGGCTACACCTTC. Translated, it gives CASSLLGSANYGYTF.

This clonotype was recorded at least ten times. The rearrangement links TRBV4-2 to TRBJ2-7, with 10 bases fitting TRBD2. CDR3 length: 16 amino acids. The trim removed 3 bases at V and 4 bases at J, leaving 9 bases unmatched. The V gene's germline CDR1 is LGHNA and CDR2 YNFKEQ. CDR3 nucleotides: TGTGCCAGCAGCCACCTAAGCGGGGGGGAGCGGTACGAGCAGTACTTC. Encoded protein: CASSHLSGGERYEQYF.

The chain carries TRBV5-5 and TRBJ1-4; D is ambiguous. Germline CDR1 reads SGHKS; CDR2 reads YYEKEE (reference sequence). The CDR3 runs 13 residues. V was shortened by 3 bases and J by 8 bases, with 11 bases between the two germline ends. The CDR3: CASSWRAGEKLFF. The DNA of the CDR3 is TGTGCCAGCAGCTGGCGGGCCGGGGAAAAACTGTTTTTT.

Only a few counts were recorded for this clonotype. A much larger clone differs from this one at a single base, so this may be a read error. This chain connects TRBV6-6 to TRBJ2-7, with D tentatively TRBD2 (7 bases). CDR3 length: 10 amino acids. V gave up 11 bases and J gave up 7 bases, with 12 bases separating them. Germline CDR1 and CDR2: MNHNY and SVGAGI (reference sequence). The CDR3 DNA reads TGTGCCGCGGGGGACAATGAGCAGTACTTC. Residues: CAAGDNEQYF.

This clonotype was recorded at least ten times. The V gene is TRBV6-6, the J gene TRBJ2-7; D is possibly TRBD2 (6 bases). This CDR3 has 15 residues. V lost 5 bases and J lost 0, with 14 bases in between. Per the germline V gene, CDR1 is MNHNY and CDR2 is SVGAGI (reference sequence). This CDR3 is CASSAIGTRSYEQYF. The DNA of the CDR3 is TGTGCCAGCAGTGCCATCGGGACTCGCTCCTACGAGCAGTACTTC.

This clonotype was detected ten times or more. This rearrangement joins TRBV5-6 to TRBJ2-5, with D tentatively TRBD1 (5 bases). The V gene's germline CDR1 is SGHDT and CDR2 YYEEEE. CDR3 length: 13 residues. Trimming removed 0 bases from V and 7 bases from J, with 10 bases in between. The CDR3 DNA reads TGTGCCAGCAGCTTGGTACAGGTTGGGACCCAGTACTTC. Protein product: CASSLVQVGTQYF.

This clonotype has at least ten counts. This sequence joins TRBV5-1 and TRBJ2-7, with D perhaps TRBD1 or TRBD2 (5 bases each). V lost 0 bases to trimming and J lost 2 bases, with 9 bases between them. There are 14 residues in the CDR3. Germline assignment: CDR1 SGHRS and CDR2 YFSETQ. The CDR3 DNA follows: TGCGCCAGCAGCTTGGTGGGGACCCCCTACGAGCAGTACTTC. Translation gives CASSLVGTPYEQYF.

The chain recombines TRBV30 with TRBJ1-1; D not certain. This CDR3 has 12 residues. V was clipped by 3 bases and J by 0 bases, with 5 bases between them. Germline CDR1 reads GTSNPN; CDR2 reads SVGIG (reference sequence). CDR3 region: CAWRLMNTEAFF. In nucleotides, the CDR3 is TGTGCCTGGAGGCTCATGAACACTGAAGCTTTCTTT.

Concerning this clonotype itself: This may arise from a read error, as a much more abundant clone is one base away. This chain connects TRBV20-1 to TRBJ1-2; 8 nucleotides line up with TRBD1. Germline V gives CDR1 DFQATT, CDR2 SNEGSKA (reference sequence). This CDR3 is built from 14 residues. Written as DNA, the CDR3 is TGCGGTGCTAGTGCCGTCAGGGGGCGGGTTGGCTACACCTTC. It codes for CGASAVRGRVGYTF.

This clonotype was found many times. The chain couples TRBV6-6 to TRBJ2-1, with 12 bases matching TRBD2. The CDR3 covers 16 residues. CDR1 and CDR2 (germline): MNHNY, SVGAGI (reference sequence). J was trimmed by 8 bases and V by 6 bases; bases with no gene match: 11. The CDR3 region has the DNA TGTGCCAGCAGCCGACTAGCGGGGGCCTTCGGGGATGAGCAGTTCTTC. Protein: CASSRLAGAFGDEQFF.

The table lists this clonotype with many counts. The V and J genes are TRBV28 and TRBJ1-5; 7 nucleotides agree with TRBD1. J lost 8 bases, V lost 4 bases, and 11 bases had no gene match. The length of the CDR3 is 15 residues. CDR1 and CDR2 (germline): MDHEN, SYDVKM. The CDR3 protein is CASSSGTAYMEPQHF. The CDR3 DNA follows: TGTGCCAGCAGTTCTGGGACAGCTTATATGGAGCCCCAGCATTTT.

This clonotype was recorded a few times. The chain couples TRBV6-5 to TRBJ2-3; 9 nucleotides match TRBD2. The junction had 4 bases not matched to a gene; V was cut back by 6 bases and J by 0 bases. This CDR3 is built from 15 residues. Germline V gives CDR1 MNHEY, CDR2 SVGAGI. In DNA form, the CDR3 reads TGTGCCAGCAGCTGGACTAGCGCTAGCACAGATACGCAGTATTTT. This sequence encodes CASSWTSASTDTQYF.

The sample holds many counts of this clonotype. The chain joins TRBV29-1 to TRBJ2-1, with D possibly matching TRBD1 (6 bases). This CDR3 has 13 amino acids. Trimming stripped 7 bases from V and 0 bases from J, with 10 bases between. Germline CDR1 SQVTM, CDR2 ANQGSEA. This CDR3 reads CSGDKSSYNEQFF. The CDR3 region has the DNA TGCAGCGGGGACAAGAGCTCCTACAATGAGCAGTTCTTC.

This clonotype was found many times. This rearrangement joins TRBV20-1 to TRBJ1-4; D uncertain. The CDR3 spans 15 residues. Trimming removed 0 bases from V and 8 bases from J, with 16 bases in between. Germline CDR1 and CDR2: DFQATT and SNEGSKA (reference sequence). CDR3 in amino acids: CSAREIWPQTEKLFF. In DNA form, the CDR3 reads TGCAGTGCTAGAGAAATTTGGCCGCAGACCGAAAAACTGTTTTTT.

DNA for the CDR3: TGCGCCAGCAGCCAGACAGGGTGGCCTGAAGCTTTCTTT. Its protein is CASSQTGWPEAFF. This rearrangement joins TRBV4-1 to TRBJ1-1, with 7 bases matching TRBD1. From germline, CDR1 is MGHRA and CDR2 YSYEKL. The CDR3 consists of 13 residues. Trimming took 3 bases from V and 6 from J; bases not matched to a gene: 4.

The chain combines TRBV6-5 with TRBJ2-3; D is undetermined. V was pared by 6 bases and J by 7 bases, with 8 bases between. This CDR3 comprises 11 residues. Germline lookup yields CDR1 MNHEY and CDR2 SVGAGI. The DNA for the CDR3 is TGTGCCAGCAGCCAGAGGCATACGCAGTATTTT. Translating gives CASSQRHTQYF.

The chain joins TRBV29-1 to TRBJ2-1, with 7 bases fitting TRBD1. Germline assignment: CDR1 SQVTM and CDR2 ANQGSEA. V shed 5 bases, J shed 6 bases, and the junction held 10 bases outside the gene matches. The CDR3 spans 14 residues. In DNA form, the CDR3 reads TGCAGCGTTATCCCGACAGGGATCCGCAATGAGCAGTTCTTC. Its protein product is CSVIPTGIRNEQFF.

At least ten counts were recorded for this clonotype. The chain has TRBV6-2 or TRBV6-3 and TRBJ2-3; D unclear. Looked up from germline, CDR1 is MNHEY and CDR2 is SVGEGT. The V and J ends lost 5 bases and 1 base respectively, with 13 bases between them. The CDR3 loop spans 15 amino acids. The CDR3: CASSVGRVGTDTQYF. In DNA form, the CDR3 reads TGTGCCAGCAGTGTCGGAAGGGTAGGCACAGATACGCAGTATTTT.

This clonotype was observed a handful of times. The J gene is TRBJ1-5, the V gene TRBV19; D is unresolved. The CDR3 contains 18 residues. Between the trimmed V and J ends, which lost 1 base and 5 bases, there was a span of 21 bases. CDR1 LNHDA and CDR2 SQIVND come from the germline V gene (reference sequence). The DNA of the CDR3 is TGTGCCAGTAGTATAGGGACGCCTCGGATGGCGCGCTATCAGCCCCAGCATTTT. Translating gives CASSIGTPRMARYQPQHF.

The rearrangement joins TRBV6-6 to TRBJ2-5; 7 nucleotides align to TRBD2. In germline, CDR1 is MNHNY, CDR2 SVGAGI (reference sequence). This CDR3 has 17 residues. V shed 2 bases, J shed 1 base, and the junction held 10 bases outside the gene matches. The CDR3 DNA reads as TGTGCCAGCAGTTACGGGGGAGCGGGGATGGGCCAAGAGACCCAGTACTTC. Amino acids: CASSYGGAGMGQETQYF.

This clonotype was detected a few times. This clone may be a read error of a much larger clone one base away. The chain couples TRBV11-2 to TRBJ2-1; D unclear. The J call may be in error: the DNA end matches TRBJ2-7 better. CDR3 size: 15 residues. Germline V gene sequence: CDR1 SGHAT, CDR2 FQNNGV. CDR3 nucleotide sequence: TGTGCCAGCAGCTTAACCGTCGGCTCCTACAATGAGCAGTACTTC. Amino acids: CASSLTVGSYNEQYF.

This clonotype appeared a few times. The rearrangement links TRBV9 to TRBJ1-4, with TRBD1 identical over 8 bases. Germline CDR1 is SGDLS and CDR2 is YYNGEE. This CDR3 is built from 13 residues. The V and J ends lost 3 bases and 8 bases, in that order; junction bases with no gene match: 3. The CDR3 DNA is TGTGCCAGCAGCGGTGGACAGGGAGAAAAACTGTTTTTT. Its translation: CASSGGQGEKLFF.

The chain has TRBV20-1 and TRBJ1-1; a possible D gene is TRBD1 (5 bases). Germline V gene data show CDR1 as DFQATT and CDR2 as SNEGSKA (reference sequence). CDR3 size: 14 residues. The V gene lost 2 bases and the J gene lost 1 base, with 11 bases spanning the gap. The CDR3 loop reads CSARPGTGNTEAFF. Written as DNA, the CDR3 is TGCAGTGCTAGACCCGGGACGGGGAACACTGAAGCTTTCTTT.

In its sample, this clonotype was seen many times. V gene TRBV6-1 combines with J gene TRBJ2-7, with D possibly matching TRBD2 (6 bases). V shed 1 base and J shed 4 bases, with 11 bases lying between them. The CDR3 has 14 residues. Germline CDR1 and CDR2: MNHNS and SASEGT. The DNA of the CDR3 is TGTGCCAGCAGTGAAGGCTGGGGGAGGTACGAGCAGTACTTC. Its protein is CASSEGWGRYEQYF.

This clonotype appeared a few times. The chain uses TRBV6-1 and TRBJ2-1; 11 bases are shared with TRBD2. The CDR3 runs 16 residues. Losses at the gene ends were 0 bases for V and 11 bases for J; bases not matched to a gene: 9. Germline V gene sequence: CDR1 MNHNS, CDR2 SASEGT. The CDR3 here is CASSEAGSGGGGKQFF. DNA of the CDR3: TGTGCCAGCAGTGAAGCCGGTAGCGGGGGGGGCGGAAAGCAGTTCTTC.